A selection of T cell receptor beta chains follows, all from one sample in a study of blood T cell repertoires in COVID-19. Sequencing used immunoSEQ multiplex PCR; TCRdb keeps in-frame clones, though not all of them. The profile shows 430,000 or so clones, roughly 90% of them singletons. Material for sequencing was peripheral blood. These receptors were collected from a man aged 18 to 29 with COVID-19, enrolled during active disease. Both conserved end residues are part of each CDR3. The D gene is left open where the match is weak. A clone size is listed for some rows: how often the clone was seen (once, few, many), or a class if it is expanded.

clone size	V gene	J gene	D gene	CDR3 protein	CDR3 DNA
.	TRBV9	TRBJ2-3	TRBD2	CASSVDLGGADTQYF	TGTGCCAGCAGCGTCGACCTCGGGGGGGCAGATACGCAGTATTTT
once	TRBV20-1	TRBJ2-1	.	CSASWVGGNEQFF	TGCAGTGCTAGTTGGGTCGGGGGAAATGAGCAGTTCTTC
.	TRBV29-1	TRBJ2-5	.	CSVVEFGETQYF	TGCAGCGTTGTGGAGTTCGGGGAGACCCAGTACTTC
.	TRBV7-2	TRBJ2-7	TRBD2	CASLRLAGPYEQYF	TGTGCCAGTTTACGATTAGCGGGACCCTACGAGCAGTACTTC
once	TRBV9	TRBJ2-3	TRBD2	CASSARGTINTDTQYF	TGTGCCAGCAGCGCGCGCGGGACTATAAACACAGATACGCAGTATTTT
.	TRBV5-1	TRBJ1-1	.	CASWGGLGNTEAFF	TGCGCCAGCTGGGGAGGGCTCGGTAACACTGAAGCTTTCTTT
.	TRBV24-1	TRBJ2-5	TRBD2	CATRESGGQETQYF	TGTGCCACCAGAGAAAGCGGGGGGCAAGAGACCCAGTACTTC
.	TRBV4-1	TRBJ2-7	.	CASSQVSASFYEQYF	TGCGCCAGCAGCCAAGTGAGCGCGTCGTTCTACGAGCAGTACTTC
.	TRBV9	TRBJ1-2	.	CASSAQLERYGYTF	TGTGCCAGCAGCGCCCAGTTGGAGAGGTATGGCTACACCTTC
.	TRBV11-2	TRBJ2-6	.	CASSFAGIGANVLTF	TGTGCCAGCAGCTTCGCAGGAATTGGGGCCAACGTCCTGACTTTC
.	TRBV6-5	TRBJ2-7	.	CASSPAGPREQYF	TGTGCCTCCTCCCCGGCGGGGCCTCGCGAGCAGTACTTC
.	TRBV30	TRBJ1-5	TRBD1	CAWSSTGEEGQPQHF	TGTGCCTGGAGCTCGACAGGGGAAGAAGGTCAGCCCCAGCATTTT
.	TRBV19	TRBJ2-1	.	CASSIPAGAEQFF	TGTGCCAGTAGTATCCCCGCGGGCGCCGAGCAGTTCTTC
.	TRBV7-9	TRBJ2-2	.	CASSLRTDAANTGELFF	TGTGCCAGCAGCTTACGGACTGACGCAGCGAACACCGGGGAGCTGTTTTTT
.	TRBV13	TRBJ1-6	TRBD1	CASSSQGALSTSSPLHF	TGTGCCAGCAGCTCTCAGGGGGCGCTTAGTACCAGTTCACCCCTCCACTTT
once	TRBV7-8	TRBJ2-3	TRBD2	CASSSIPGTSGSTDTQYF	TGTGCCAGCAGCTCAATACCCGGGACTAGCGGGAGCACAGATACGCAGTATTTT
.	TRBV3-1/TRBV3-2	TRBJ2-1	TRBD2	CASSPSVGTSGSNEQFF	TGTGCCAGCAGCCCCTCGGTCGGGACTAGCGGGAGTAATGAGCAGTTCTTC
few	TRBV10-2	TRBJ2-5	TRBD2	CASVPSGGGYQETQYF	TGCGCCAGCGTCCCTAGCGGGGGGGGGTACCAAGAGACCCAGTACTTC
.	TRBV4-1	TRBJ2-1	TRBD2	CASSPGLAYSYNEQFF	TGCGCCAGCAGCCCTGGACTAGCTTATTCCTACAATGAGCAGTTCTTC
.	TRBV7-9	TRBJ2-7	TRBD1	CASSVGTETYEQYF	TGTGCCAGCAGCGTCGGGACAGAGACCTACGAGCAGTACTTC
.	TRBV19	TRBJ2-7	TRBD1	CASSRTGAYEQYF	TGTGCCAGTTCACGAACAGGGGCCTACGAGCAGTACTTC
.	TRBV21-1	TRBJ1-4	.	CASSKGDSYNEKLFF	TGTGCCAGCAGCAAAGGGGACAGTTATAATGAAAAACTGTTTTTT
.	TRBV3-1/TRBV3-2	TRBJ2-7	.	CASSSRVNYEQYF	TGTGCCAGCAGCAGCCGGGTCAACTACGAGCAGTACTTC
few	TRBV10-2	TRBJ2-5	.	CASSEARRETQYF	TGCGCCAGCAGTGAAGCTAGGAGAGAGACCCAGTACTTC
.	TRBV2	TRBJ2-2	TRBD2	CASSVNGGAAGELFF	TGTGCCAGCAGTGTTAACGGGGGGGCGGCCGGGGAGCTGTTTTTT
.	TRBV7-9	TRBJ1-4	.	CASSLFTGKLFF	TGTGCCAGCAGCTTATTTACTGGAAAACTGTTTTTT
.	TRBV28	TRBJ2-7	.	CASRRGGYEQYF	TGTGCCAGCAGGAGAGGAGGTTACGAGCAGTACTTC
few	TRBV25-1	TRBJ1-4	.	CASSEPGSDNEKLFF	TGTGCCAGCAGTGAACCAGGCTCGGATAATGAAAAACTGTTTTTT
.	TRBV19	TRBJ2-5	TRBD2	CASSSPGLGRETQYF	TGTGCCAGTAGTTCTCCGGGACTAGGCAGGGAGACCCAGTACTTC
.	TRBV30	TRBJ2-1	.	CAWSVGKARAQQFF	TGTGCCTGGAGTGTTGGGAAAGCGAGGGCCCAGCAGTTCTTC
.	TRBV5-1	TRBJ2-3	TRBD1	CASSVFGTGAMISGTDTQYF	TGCGCCAGCAGCGTGTTCGGGACAGGGGCCATGATTTCTGGCACAGATACGCAGTATTTT
.	TRBV5-1	TRBJ1-4	.	CASSRNGGVNQEKLFF	TGCGCCAGCAGCCGCAACGGGGGGGTTAACCAAGAAAAACTGTTTTTT
once	TRBV3-1/TRBV3-2	TRBJ2-3	.	CASSQEGLGPSTDTQYF	TGTGCCAGCAGCCAAGAGGGACTGGGTCCTAGCACAGATACGCAGTATTTT
.	TRBV19	TRBJ2-7	TRBD2	CASTQTSGSYEQYF	TGTGCCAGTACCCAAACTAGCGGGAGCTACGAGCAGTACTTC
.	TRBV5-1	TRBJ2-3	TRBD1	CASSYGTESTDTQYF	TGCGCCAGCAGCTACGGGACAGAAAGCACAGATACGCAGTATTTT
few	TRBV15	TRBJ2-7	TRBD1	CATSSGTGGFYEQYF	TGTGCCACCAGCAGTGGGACAGGGGGTTTCTACGAGCAGTACTTC